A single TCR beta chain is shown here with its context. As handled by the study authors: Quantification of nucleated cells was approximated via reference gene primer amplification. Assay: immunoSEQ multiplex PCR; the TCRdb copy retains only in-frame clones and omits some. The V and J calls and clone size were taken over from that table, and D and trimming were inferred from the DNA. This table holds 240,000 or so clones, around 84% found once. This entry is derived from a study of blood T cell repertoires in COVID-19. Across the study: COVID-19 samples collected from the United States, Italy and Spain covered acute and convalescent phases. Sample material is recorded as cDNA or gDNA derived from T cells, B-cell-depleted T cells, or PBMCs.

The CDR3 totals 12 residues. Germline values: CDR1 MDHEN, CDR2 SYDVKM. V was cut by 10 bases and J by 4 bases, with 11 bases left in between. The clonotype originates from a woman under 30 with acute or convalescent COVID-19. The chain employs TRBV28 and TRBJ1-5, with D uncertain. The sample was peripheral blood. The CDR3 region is CATLRGNQPQHF. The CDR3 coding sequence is TGTGCCACCCTCCGGGGTAATCAGCCCCAGCATTTT.